Below, 7 T cell receptor beta chains from the same sample are listed, as sequenced in a study of T cell clones after liver transplantation. Data came from immunoSEQ multiplex PCR; TCRdb stores just in-frame clones and leaves some out. This table has more than 95,000 clones, approximately 78% appearing once. The sample was CD4+ T cells from blood, taken before liver transplant. All receptors derive from a human donor who received a liver transplant.

This CDR3 is CASSLGWGPYNEQFF. DNA for the CDR3: TGTGCCAGCAGCTTAGGGTGGGGGCCCTACAATGAGCAGTTCTTC. V is TRBV7-2 and J is TRBJ2-1; a possible D gene is TRBD1 (6 bases). In germline, CDR1 is SGHTA, CDR2 FQGNSA. The CDR3 extends over 15 amino acids. V was trimmed by 1 base and J by 2 bases, leaving 9 bases between them.

In this sample, this clone turned up once. The chain recombines TRBV5-6 with TRBJ1-1; TRBD1 agrees at 7 bases. The CDR3 is 14 residues long. The V gene end was trimmed by 10 bases and the J gene end by 2 bases; junction bases not matched to a gene: 11. The V gene's germline CDR1 is SGHDT and CDR2 YYEEEE. CDR3 in DNA: TGTGCCGTAGGTCGACAGGGAGGAAACACTGAAGCTTTCTTT. It codes for CAVGRQGGNTEAFF. Full variable domain (outside the CDR3, taken from reference TRBV5-6 and TRBJ1-1): DAGVTQSPTHLIKTRGQQVTLRCSPKSGHDTVSWYQQALGQGPQFIFQYYEEEERQRGNFPDRFSGHQFPNYSSELNVNALLLGDSALYLCAVGRQGGNTEAFFGQGTRLTVV.

This clone was counted between two and nine times. V is TRBV28 and J is TRBJ2-7; no reliable D call. CDR1 and CDR2 (germline): MDHEN, SYDVKM. V was shortened by 5 bases and J by 2 bases, with 13 bases between the two germline ends. There are 14 residues in the CDR3. The CDR3 sequence: CASSPSVPTYEQYF. The CDR3, as DNA: TGTGCCAGCAGTCCCTCAGTCCCGACCTACGAGCAGTACTTC.

The genes are TRBV4-1 and TRBJ1-4, with 9 bases that match TRBD1. After removal of 0 bases from V and 7 bases from J, the junction contained 6 bases not matched to a gene. The CDR3 totals 16 residues. Germline loops: CDR1 MGHRA, CDR2 YSYEKL. CDR3 in DNA: TGCGCCAGCAGCCAAGATTCGGGGACAGGGAGTGAAAAACTGTTTTTT. It translates to CASSQDSGTGSEKLFF.

The V gene is TRBV5-1, the J gene TRBJ1-4, with D possibly matching TRBD1 (5 bases). Trimming took off 6 bases at V and 6 bases at J, with 18 bases between the two ends. Germline V gene sequence: CDR1 SGHRS, CDR2 YFSETQ. This CDR3 is built from 15 residues. The CDR3 DNA is TGCGCCAGCACACCGGGAGGGGCTGGGGATGAAAAACTGTTTTTT. It encodes CASTPGGAGDEKLFF. Full variable domain (outside the CDR3, taken from reference TRBV5-1 and TRBJ1-4): KAGVTQTPRYLIKTRGQQVTLSCSPISGHRSVSWYQQTPGQGLQFLFEYFSETQRNKGNFPGRFSGRQFSNSRSEMNVSTLELGDSALYLCASTPGGAGDEKLFFGSGTQLSVL.

The chain is built from TRBV7-2 and TRBJ1-2; no firm D call. There are 14 residues in the CDR3. In germline, CDR1 is SGHTA, CDR2 FQGNSA. V dropped 1 base and J dropped 6 bases, with 12 bases sitting between them. The CDR3 here is CASSLVVPGDGYTF. The CDR3 bases are TGTGCCAGCAGCTTAGTTGTGCCCGGGGATGGCTACACCTTC.

The rearrangement links TRBV19 to TRBJ2-7; TRBD1 agrees at 9 bases. The junction had 6 bases not matched to a gene; V was cut back by 5 bases and J by 1 base. Germline lookup yields CDR1 LNHDA and CDR2 SQIVND (reference sequence). This CDR3 is 15 amino acids long. DNA of the CDR3: TGTGCCAGTAGTGCGACAGGGGGTTGGTCCTACGAGCAGTACTTC. Translated: CASSATGGWSYEQYF.